Presented here are 5 T cell receptor beta chains from one specimen sequenced in a study of cytomegalovirus exposure and HLA in healthy donors. PCR primers comprised 60 Vbeta and 13 Jbeta primers. Assay used: immunoSEQ multiplex PCR; TCRdb lists only in-frame clones, some missing. The sample lists around 64,000 clones; around 82% were seen once. The sequenced material came from PBMCs. These TCRs come from a man aged 18 to 29 in good health and CMV-seropositive.

This clone has just one count. V and J are TRBV30 and TRBJ1-3; 7 nucleotides align to TRBD1. Germline V lookup: CDR1 GTSNPN, CDR2 SVGIG (reference sequence). V dropped 7 bases and J dropped 3; count of bases not matched to a gene: 3. The CDR3 loop spans 12 amino acids. In nucleotides, the CDR3 is TGTGCCTCAGACAGGGTTGGAAACACCATATATTTT. It encodes CASDRVGNTIYF. Combining the CDR3 with reference TRBV30 and TRBJ1-3 gives the whole variable domain SQTIHQWPATLVQPVGSPLSLECTVEGTSNPNLYWYRQAAGRGLQLLFYSVGIGQISSEVPQNLSASRPQDRQFILSSKKLLLSDSGFYLCASDRVGNTIYFGEGSWLTVV.

The V and J genes are TRBV7-9 and TRBJ2-7; D uncertain. The CDR3 contains 11 residues. Trimming removed 5 bases at V and 3 bases at J, with 5 bases between. The germline V gene encodes CDR1 SEHNR and CDR2 FQNEAQ (reference sequence). The CDR3 region is CASSPGYEQYF. The CDR3 region has the DNA TGTGCCAGCAGCCCCGGCTACGAGCAGTACTTC.

The J gene is TRBJ2-1, the V gene TRBV6-5; 8 bases agree with TRBD1. V was pared by 5 bases and J by 7 bases, with 7 bases of the junction left unmatched. The length of the CDR3 is 14 residues. CDR1 and CDR2 from the germline V gene are MNHEY and SVGAGI. The CDR3 is CASSKGQGRNEQFF. CDR3 nucleotide sequence: TGTGCCAGCAGTAAAGGACAGGGTAGGAATGAGCAGTTCTTC.

V usage is TRBV30 and J usage is TRBJ2-1, with D perhaps TRBD2 (8 bases). This CDR3 is 14 amino acids long. Between the trimmed V and J ends, which lost 5 bases and 8 bases, there was a span of 19 bases. Germline-derived CDR1 and CDR2 are GTSNPN and SVGIG (reference sequence). This CDR3 reads CAWAIGTAGDEQFF. The CDR3 DNA reads as TGTGCCTGGGCGATCGGGACAGCGGGGGATGAGCAGTTCTTC.

The chain recombines TRBV6-5 with TRBJ2-5; the match to TRBD2 covers 9 bases. CDR3 length: 16 amino acids. V dropped 2 bases and J dropped 0; count of bases not matched to a gene: 4. CDR1 is MNHEY and CDR2 is SVGAGI in the germline V gene. The CDR3 here is CASSYRTSAYQETQYF. CDR3 DNA: TGTGCCAGCAGTTACCGGACTAGCGCCTACCAAGAGACCCAGTACTTC.